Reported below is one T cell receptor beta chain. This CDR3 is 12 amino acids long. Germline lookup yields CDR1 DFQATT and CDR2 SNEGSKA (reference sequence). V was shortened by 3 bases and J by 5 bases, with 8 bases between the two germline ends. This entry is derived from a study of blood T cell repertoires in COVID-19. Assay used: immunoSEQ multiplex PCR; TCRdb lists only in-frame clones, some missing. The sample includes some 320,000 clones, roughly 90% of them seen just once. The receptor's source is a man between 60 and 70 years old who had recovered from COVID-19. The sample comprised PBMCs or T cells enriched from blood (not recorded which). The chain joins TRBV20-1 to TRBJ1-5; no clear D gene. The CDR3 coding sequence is TGCAGTGCTAGTTCTGTTGATCAGCCCCAGCATTTT. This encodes CSASSVDQPQHF.